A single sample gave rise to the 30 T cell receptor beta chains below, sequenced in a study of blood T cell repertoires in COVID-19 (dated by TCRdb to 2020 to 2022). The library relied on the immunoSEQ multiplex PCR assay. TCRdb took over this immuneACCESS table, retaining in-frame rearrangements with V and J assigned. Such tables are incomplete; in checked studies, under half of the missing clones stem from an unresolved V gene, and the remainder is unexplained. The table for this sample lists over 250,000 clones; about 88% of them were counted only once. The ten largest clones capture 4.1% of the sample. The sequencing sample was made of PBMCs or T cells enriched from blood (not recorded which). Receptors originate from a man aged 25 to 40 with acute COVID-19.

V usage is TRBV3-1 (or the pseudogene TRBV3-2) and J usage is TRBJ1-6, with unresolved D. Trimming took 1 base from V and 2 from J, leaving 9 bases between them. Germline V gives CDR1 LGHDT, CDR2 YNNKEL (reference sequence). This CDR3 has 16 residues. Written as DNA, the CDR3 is TGTGCCAGCAGCCAAGTGGCCATCACCTATAATTCACCCCTCCACTTT. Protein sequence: CASSQVAITYNSPLHF.

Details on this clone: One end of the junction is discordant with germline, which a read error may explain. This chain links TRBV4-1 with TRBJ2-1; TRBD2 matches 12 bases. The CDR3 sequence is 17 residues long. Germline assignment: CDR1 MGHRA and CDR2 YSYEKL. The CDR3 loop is CASSEEASGGGSNEQFF. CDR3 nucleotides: TGCGCCAGCAGCGAAGAGGCTAGCGGGGGGGGATCCAATGAGCAGTTCTTC.

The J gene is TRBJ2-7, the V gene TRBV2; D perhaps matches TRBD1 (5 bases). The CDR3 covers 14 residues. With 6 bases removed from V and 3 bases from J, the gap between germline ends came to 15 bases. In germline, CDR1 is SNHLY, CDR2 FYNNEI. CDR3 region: CASSRFRDFYEQYV. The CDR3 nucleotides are TGTGCCAGCAGCCGATTCAGGGATTTCTACGAGCAGTACGTC.

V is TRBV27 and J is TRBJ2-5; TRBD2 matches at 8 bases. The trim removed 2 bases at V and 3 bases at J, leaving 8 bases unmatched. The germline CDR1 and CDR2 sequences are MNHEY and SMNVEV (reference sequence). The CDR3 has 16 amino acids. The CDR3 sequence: CASSLTGGPREETQYF. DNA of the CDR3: TGTGCCAGCAGTTTAACGGGAGGGCCGAGGGAAGAGACCCAGTACTTC.

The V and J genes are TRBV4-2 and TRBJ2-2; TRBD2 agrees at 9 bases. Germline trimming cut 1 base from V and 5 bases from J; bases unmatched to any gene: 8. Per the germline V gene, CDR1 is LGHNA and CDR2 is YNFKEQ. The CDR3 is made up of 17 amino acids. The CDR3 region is CASSQVGSGRFTGELFF. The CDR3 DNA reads TGTGCCAGCAGCCAAGTGGGTAGCGGGAGATTTACCGGGGAGCTGTTTTTT.

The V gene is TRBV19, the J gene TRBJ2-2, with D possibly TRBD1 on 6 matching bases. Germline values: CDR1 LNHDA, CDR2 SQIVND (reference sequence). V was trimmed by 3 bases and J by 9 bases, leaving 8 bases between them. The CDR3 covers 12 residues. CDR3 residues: CASSIDRRELFF. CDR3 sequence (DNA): TGTGCCAGTAGTATTGACAGGCGGGAGCTGTTTTTT.

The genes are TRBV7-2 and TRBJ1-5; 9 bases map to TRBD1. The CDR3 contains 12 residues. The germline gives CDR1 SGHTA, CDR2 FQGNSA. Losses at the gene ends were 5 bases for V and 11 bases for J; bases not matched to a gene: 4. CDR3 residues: CASSPDRGAQHF. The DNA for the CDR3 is TGTGCCAGCAGCCCTGACAGGGGGGCCCAGCATTTT.

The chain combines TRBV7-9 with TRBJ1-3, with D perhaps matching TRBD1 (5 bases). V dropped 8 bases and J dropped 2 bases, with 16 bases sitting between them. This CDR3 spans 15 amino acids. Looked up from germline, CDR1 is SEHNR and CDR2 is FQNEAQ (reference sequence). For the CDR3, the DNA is TGTGCCAGCGTCGAGTCCGAGACAGCTGGAAACACCATATATTTT. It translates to CASVESETAGNTIYF.

The DNA of the CDR3 is TGTGCCAGCACTCGGGGGGTCTCCTACAATGAGCAGTTCTTC. Translation gives CASTRGVSYNEQFF. The chain recombines TRBV2 with TRBJ2-1; 7 bases are shared with TRBD2. The CDR3 is 14 residues long. Trimming took 7 bases from V and 0 from J; bases not matched to a gene: 3. The V gene's germline CDR1 is SNHLY and CDR2 FYNNEI.

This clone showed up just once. This chain's CDR3 is CATSRDNSGNTIYF. CDR3 in DNA: TGTGCCACCTCGAGGGACAACTCTGGAAACACCATATATTTT. The chain links TRBV6-5 to TRBJ1-3, with a tentative D call TRBD1 (6 bases). Germline CDR1 reads MNHEY; CDR2 reads SVGAGI. Trimming shortened V by 10 bases and J by 0 bases, and 13 bases separated the two germline ends. The CDR3 length is 14 residues.

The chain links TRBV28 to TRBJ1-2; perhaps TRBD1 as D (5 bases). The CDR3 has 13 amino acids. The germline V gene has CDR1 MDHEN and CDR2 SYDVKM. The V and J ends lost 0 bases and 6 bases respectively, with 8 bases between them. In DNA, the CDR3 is TGTGCCAGCAGTTTATGGGAAGGGGATGGCTACACCTTC. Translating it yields CASSLWEGDGYTF.

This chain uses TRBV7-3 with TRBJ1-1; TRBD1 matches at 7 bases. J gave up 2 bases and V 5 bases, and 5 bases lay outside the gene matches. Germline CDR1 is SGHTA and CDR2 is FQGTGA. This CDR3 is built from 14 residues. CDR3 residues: CASSLDRANTEAFF. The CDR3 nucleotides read TGTGCCAGCAGCCTAGACAGGGCAAACACTGAAGCTTTCTTT.

CDR3 amino acids: CASSKGQGGSTDTQYF. The CDR3 DNA sequence: TGTGCCAGCAGTAAAGGACAGGGGGGGAGCACAGATACGCAGTATTTT. The chain links TRBV6-4 to TRBJ2-3, with 10 bases lining up with TRBD1. The germline CDR1 and CDR2 sequences are MRHNA and SNTAGT. V shed 5 bases, J shed 0 bases, and the junction held 5 bases outside the gene matches. There are 16 residues in the CDR3.

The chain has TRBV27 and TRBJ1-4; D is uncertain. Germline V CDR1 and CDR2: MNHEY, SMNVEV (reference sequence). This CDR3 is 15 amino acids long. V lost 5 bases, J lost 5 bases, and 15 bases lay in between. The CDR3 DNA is TGTGCCAGCAGTGCCTATAAGCCGGGGAATGAAAAACTGTTTTTT. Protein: CASSAYKPGNEKLFF.

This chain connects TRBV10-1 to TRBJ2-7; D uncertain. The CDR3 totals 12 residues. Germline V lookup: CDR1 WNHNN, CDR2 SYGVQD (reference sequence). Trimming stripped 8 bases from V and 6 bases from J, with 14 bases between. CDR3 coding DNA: TGCGCCAGCCTTCTAAGATCCGGCGAGCAGTACGTC. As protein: CASLLRSGEQYV.

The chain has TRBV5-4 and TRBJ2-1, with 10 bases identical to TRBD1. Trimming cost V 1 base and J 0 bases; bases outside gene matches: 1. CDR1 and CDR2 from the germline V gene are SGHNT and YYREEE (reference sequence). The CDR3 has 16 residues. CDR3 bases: TGTGCCAGCAGCTTGTGGACAGGGGGCTCCTACAATGAGCAGTTCTTC. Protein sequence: CASSLWTGGSYNEQFF.

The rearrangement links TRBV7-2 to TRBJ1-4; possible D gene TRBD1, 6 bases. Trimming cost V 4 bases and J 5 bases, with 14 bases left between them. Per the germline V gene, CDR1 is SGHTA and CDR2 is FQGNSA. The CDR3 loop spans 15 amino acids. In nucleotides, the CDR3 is TGTGCCAGCAGCTCACAGGGTCGGTGGAATGAAAAACTGTTTTTT. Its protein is CASSSQGRWNEKLFF.

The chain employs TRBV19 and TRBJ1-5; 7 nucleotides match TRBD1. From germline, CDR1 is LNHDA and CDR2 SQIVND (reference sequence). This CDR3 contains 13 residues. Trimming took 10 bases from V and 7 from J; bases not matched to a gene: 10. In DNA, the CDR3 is TGTGCCATTGGGCAGGGGGTGGGACAGCCCCAGCATTTT. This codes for CAIGQGVGQPQHF.

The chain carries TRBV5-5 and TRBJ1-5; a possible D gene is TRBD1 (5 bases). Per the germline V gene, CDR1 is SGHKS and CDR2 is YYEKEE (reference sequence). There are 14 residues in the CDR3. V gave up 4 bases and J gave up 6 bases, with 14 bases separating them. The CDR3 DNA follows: TGTGCCAGCAGCCCGGACCAGGGTGGTCAGCCCCAGCATTTT. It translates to CASSPDQGGQPQHF.

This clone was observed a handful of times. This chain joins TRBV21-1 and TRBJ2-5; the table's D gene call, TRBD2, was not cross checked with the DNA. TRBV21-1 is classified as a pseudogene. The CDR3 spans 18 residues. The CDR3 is CASRPPGLAGVGGETQYF. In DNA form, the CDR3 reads TGTGCCAGCAGACCACCGGGACTAGCGGGGGTTGGCGGAGAGACCCAGTACTTC.

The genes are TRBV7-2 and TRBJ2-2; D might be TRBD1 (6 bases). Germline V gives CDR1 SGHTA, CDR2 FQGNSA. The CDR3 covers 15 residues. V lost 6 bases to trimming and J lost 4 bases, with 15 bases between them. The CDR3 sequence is CASRLTQGSTGELFF. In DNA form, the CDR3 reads TGTGCCAGCAGACTCACCCAGGGGAGCACCGGGGAGCTGTTTTTT.

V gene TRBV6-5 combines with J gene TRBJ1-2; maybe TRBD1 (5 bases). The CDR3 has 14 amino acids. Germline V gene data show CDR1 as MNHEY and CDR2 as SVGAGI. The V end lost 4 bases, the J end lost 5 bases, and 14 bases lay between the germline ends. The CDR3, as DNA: TGTGCCAGCAGTTCACCCAGGCAGGGTTATGGCTACACCTTC. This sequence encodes CASSSPRQGYGYTF.

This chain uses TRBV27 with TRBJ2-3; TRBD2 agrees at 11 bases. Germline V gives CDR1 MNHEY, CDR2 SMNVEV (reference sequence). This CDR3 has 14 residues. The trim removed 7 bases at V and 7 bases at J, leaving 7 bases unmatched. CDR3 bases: TGTGCCAGCAACCCGGGACTAGCGGCACATACGCAGTATTTT. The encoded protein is CASNPGLAAHTQYF.

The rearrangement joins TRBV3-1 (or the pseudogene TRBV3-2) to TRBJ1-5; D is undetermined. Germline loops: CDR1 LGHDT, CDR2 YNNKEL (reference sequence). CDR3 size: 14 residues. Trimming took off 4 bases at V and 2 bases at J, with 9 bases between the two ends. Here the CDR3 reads CASSLGRGNQPQHF. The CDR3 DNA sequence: TGTGCCAGCAGCCTTGGGCGGGGCAATCAGCCCCAGCATTTT.

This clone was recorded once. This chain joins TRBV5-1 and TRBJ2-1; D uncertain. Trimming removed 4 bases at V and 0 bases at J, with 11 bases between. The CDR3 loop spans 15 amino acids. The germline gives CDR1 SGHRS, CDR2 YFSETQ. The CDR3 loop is CASSTQRSSYNEQFF. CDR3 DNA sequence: TGCGCCAGCAGCACGCAGCGAAGCTCCTACAATGAGCAGTTCTTC.

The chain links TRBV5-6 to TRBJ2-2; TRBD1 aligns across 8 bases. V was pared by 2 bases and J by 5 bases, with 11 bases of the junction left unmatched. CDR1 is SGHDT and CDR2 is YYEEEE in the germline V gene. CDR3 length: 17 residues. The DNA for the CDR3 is TGTGCCAGCAGCTTACCGGGACAGGACACCAGGACCGGGGAGCTGTTTTTT. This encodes CASSLPGQDTRTGELFF.

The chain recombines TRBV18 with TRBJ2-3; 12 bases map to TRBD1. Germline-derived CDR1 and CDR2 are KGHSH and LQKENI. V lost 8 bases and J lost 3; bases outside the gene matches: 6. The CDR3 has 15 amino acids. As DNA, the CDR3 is TGTGCCAGCACCTCGGGACAGGGGGCTACAGATACGCAGTATTTT. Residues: CASTSGQGATDTQYF.

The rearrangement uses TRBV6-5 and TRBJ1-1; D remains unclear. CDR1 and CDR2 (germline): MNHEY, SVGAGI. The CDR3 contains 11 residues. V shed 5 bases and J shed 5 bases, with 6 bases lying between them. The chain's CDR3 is CASSLTTEAFF. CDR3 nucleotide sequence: TGTGCCAGCAGTCTGACAACTGAAGCTTTCTTT.

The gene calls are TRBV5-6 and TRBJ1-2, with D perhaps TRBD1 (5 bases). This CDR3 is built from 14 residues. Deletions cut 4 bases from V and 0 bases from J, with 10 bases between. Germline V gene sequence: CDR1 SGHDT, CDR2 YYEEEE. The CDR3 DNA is TGTGCCAGCAGCAAGCTGACAGCTAACTATGGCTACACCTTC. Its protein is CASSKLTANYGYTF.

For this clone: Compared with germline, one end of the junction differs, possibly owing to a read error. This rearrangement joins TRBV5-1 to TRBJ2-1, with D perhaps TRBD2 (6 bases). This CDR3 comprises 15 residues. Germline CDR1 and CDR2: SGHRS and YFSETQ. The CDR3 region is CASSPGPGLYNEQFF. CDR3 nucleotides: TGTGCCAGCAGCCCGGGTCCGGGACTCTACAATGAGCAGTTCTTC.